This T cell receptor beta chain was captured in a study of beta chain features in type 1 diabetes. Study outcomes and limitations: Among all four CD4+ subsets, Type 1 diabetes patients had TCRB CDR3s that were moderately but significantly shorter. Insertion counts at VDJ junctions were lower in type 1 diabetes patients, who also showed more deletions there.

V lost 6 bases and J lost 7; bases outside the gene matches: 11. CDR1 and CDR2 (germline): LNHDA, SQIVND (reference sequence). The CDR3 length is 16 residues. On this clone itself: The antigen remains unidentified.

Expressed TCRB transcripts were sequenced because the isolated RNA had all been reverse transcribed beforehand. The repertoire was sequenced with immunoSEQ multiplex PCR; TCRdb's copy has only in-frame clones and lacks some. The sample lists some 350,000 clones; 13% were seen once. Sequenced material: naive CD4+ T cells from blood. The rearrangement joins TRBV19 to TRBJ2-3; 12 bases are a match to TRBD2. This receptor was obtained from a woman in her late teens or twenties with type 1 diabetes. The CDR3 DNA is TGTGCCAGTAGACCCGACGGGACTAGCGGGCGAAATACGCAGTATTTT. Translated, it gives CASRPDGTSGRNTQYF.